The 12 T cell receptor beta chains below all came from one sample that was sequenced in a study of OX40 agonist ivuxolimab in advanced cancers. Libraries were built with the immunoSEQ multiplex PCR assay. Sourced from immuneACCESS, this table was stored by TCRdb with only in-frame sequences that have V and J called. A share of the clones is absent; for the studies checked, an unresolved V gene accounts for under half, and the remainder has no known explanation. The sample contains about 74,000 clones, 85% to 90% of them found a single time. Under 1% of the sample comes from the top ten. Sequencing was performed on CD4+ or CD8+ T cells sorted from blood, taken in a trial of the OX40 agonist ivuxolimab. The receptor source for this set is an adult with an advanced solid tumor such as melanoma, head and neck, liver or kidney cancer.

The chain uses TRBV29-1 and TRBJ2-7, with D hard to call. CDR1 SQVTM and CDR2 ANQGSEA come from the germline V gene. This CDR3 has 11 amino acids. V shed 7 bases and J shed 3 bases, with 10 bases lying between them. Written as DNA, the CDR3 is TGCAGCGCCGTGCGAAGCTACGAGCAGTACTTC. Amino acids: CSAVRSYEQYF.

The CDR3 here is CASSPQSREIRDEQFF. CDR3 coding DNA: TGTGCCAGCAGCCCGCAGTCGCGGGAGATACGCGATGAGCAGTTCTTC. The chain joins TRBV7-3 to TRBJ2-1; TRBD2 matches at 7 bases. The V gene end was trimmed by 5 bases and the J gene end by 8 bases; junction bases not matched to a gene: 15. CDR3 length: 16 amino acids. Per the germline V gene, CDR1 is SGHTA and CDR2 is FQGTGA.

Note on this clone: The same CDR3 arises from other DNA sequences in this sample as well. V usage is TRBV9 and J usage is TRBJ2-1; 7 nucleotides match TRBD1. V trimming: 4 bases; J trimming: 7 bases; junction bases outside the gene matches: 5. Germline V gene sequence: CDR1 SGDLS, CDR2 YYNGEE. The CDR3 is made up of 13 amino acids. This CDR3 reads CASSIDRVNEQFF. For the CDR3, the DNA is TGTGCCAGCAGCATCGACAGGGTGAATGAGCAGTTCTTC.

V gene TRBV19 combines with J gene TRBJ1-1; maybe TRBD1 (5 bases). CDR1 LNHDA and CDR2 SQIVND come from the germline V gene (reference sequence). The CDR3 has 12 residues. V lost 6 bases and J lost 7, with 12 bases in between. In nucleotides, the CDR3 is TGTGCCAGTAGGACAGCGGATCGTGAAGCTTTCTTT. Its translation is CASRTADREAFF.

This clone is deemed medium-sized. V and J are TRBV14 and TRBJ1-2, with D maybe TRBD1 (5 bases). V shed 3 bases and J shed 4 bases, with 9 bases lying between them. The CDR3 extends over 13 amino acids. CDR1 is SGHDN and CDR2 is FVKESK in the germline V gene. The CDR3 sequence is CASSQDIFYGYTF. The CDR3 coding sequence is TGTGCCAGCAGCCAGGACATATTCTATGGCTACACCTTC.

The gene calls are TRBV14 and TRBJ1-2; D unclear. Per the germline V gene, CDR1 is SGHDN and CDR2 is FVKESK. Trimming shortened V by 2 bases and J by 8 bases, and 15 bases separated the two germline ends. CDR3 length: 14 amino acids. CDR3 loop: CASSQKTATGGYTF. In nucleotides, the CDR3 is TGTGCCAGCAGCCAAAAAACGGCAACGGGAGGCTACACCTTC.

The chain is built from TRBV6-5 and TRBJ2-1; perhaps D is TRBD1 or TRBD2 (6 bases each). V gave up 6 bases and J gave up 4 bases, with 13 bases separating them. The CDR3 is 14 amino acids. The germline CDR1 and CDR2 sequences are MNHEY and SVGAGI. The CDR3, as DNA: TGTGCCAGCAGAAAGGGGGGACTGTACAATGAGCAGTTCTTC. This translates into CASRKGGLYNEQFF.

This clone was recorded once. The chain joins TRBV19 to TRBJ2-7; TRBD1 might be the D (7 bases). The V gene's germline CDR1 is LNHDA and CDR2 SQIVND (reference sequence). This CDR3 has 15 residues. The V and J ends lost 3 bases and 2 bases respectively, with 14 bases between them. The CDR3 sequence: CASSIGGGVTYEQYF. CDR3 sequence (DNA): TGTGCCAGTAGTATTGGAGGGGGCGTGACCTACGAGCAGTACTTC.

Here the CDR3 reads CASSGTDSQNTEAFF. DNA of the CDR3: TGTGCCAGCAGCGGCACCGACAGTCAGAACACTGAAGCTTTCTTT. The chain couples TRBV7-9 to TRBJ1-1, with D possibly matching TRBD1 (5 bases). The CDR3 has 15 residues. V was cut by 5 bases and J by 1 base, with 14 bases left in between. Germline V gene lookup returns CDR1 SEHNR and CDR2 FQNEAQ (reference sequence).

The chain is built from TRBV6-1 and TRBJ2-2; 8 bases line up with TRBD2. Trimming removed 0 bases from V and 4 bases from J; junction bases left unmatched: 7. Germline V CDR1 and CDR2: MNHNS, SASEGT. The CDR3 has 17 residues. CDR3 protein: CASSEAALAGGTGELFF. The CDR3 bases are TGTGCCAGCAGTGAAGCTGCCCTAGCGGGCGGCACCGGGGAGCTGTTTTTT.

In DNA form, the CDR3 reads TGTGCCAGCCAAGCAGCCGGTGTGAACACTGAAGCTTTCTTT. It is translated as CASQAAGVNTEAFF. The chain joins TRBV5-6 to TRBJ1-1; D is unclear. Germline assignment: CDR1 SGHDT and CDR2 YYEEEE. The ends were cut back, 7 bases at V and 0 bases at J, with 13 bases in the middle. CDR3 length: 14 amino acids. The full variable domain, completed using reference TRBV5-6 and TRBJ1-1, is DAGVTQSPTHLIKTRGQQVTLRCSPKSGHDTVSWYQQALGQGPQFIFQYYEEEERQRGNFPDRFSGHQFPNYSSELNVNALLLGDSALYLCASQAAGVNTEAFFGQGTRLTVV.

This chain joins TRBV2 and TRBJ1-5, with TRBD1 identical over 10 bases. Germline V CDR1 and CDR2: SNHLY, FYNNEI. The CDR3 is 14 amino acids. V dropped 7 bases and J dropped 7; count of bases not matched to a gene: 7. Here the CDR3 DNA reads TGTGCCAGCAAAAGGGACAGGGGCGACCAGCCCCAGCATTTT. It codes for CASKRDRGDQPQHF.